The source of this T cell receptor (beta chain) is a study of T cell responses to AZD1222 COVID-19 vaccine. Findings of the study overall: Distributed over spike, vaccine-associated CD4 TCRs predominated at 160-218 and 743-854.

The CDR3 extends over 15 amino acids. Per germline, CDR1 SQVTM and CDR2 ANQGSEA. The V and J ends lost 5 bases and 10 bases respectively, with 24 bases between them. To note about this clone: Its antigen is unidentified.

Profiling relied on immunoSEQ multiplex PCR, and the TCRdb table lists in-frame clones only, not all of them. The table includes fewer than 200,000 clones, roughly 88% detected once. This clonotype was obtained from an adult who received the AZD1222 COVID-19 vaccine. The sequencing used peripheral blood, collected 28 days after the second AZD1222 dose. The chain is built from TRBV29-1 and TRBJ2-1; the D gene is possibly TRBD2 (6 bases). The CDR3 sequence: CSVSLGGSSQWEQFF. The CDR3, as DNA: TGCAGCGTTTCGTTGGGAGGCTCATCACAATGGGAGCAGTTCTTC.